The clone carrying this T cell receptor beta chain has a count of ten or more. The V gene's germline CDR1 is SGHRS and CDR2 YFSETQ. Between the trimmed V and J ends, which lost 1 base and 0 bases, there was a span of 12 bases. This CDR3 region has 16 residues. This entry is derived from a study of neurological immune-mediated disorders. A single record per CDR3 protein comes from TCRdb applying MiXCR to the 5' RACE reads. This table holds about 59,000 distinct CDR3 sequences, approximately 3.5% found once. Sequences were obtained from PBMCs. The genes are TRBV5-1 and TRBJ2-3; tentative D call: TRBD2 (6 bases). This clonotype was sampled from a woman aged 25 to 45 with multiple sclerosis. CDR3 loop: CASSLYRGTSTDTQYF. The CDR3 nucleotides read TGCGCCAGCAGCTTGTACCGGGGGACCAGCACAGATACGCAGTATTTT.